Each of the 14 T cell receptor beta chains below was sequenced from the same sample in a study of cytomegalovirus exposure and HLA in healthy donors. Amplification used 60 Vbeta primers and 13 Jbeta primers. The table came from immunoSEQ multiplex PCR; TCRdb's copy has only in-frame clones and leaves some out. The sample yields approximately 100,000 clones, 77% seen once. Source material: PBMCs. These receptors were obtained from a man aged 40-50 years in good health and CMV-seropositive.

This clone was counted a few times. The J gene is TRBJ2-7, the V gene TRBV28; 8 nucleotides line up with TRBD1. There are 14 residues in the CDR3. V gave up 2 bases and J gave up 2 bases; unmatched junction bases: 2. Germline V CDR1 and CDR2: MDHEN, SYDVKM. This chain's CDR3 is CASSLVTGAYEQYF. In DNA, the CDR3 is TGTGCCAGCAGTTTAGTGACAGGGGCCTACGAGCAGTACTTC.

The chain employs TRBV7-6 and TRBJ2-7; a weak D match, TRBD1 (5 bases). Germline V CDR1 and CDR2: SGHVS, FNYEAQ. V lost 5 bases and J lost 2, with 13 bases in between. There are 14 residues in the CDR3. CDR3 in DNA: TGTGCCAGCAGCCTAACGGACACTACCTACGAGCAGTACTTC. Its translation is CASSLTDTTYEQYF.

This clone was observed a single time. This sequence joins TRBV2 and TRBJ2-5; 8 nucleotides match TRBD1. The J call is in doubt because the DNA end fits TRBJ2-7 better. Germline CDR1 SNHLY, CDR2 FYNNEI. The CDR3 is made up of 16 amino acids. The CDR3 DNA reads TGTGCCAGCAGTGAAGTTGGGTCGACAGGGGCCTACGAGCAGTACTTC. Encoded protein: CASSEVGSTGAYEQYF.

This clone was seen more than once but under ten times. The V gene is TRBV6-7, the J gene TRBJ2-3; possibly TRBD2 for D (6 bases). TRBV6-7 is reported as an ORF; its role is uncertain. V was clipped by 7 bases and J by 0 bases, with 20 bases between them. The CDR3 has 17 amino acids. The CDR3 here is CASITSLGGSSTDTQYF. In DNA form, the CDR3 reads TGTGCCAGCATAACTAGCCTGGGCGGGTCTAGCACAGATACGCAGTATTTT.

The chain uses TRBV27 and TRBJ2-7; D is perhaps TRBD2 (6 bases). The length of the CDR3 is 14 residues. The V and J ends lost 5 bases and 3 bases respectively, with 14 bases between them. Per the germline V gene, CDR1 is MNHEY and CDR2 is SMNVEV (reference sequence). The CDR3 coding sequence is TGTGCCAGCAGTATCACTAGCTTCGGCTACGAGCAGTACTTC. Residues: CASSITSFGYEQYF.

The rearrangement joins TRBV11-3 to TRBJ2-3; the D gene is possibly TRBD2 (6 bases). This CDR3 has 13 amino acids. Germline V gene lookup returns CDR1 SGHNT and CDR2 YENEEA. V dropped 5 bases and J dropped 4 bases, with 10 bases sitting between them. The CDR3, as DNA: TGTGCCAGCAGCCGGGGAGGCGCAGATACGCAGTATTTT. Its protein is CASSRGGADTQYF.

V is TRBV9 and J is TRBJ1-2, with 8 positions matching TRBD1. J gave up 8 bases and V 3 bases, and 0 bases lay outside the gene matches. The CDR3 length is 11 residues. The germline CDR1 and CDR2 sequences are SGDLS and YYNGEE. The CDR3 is CASSGTGGYTF. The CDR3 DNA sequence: TGTGCCAGCAGCGGGACAGGGGGCTACACCTTC.

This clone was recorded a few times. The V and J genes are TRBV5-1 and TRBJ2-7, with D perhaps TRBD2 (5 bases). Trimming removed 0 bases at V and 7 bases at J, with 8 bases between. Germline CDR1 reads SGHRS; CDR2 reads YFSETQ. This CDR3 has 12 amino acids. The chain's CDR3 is CASSLVPGEQYF. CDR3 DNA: TGCGCCAGCAGCTTGGTTCCGGGGGAGCAGTACTTC.

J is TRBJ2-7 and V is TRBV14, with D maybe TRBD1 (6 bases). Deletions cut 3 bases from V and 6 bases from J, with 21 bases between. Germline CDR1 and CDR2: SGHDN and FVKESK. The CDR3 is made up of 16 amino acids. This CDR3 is CASSHPGGRGNFEQYF. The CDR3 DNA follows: TGTGCCAGCAGCCATCCAGGAGGCAGGGGCAATTTCGAGCAGTACTTC.

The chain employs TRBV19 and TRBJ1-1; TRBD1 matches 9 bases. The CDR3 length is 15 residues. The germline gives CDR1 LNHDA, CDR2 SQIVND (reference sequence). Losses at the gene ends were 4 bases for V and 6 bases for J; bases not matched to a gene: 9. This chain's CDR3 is CASSNGQGFSAEAFF. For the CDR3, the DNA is TGTGCCAGTAGTAACGGACAGGGGTTTAGCGCTGAAGCTTTCTTT.

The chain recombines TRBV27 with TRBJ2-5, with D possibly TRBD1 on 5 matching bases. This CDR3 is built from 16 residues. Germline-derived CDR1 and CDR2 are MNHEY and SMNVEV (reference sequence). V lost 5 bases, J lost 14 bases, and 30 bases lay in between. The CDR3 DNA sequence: TGTGCCAGCAGTCTCACCCATCCTCGGACAAGGCAAGGGCTCTACTTC. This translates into CASSLTHPRTRQGLYF.

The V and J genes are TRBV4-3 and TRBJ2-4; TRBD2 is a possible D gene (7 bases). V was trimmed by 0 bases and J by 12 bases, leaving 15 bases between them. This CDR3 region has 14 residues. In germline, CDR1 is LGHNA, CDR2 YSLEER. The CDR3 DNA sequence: TGCGCCAGCAGCCAAGAAGGGGGGGAGGACAGTCAGTACTTC. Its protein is CASSQEGGEDSQYF.

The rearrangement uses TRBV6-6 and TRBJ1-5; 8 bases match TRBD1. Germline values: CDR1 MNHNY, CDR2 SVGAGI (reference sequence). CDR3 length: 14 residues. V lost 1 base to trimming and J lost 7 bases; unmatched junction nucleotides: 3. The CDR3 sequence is CASSYYRGDQPQHF. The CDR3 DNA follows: TGTGCCAGCAGTTACTACAGGGGGGACCAGCCCCAGCATTTT.

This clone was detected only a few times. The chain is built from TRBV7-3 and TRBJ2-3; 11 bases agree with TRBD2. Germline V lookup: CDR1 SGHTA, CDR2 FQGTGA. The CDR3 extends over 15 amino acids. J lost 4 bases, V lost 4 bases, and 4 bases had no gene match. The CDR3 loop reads CASSSSGGPSDTQYF. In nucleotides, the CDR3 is TGTGCCAGCAGCTCTAGCGGGGGGCCCTCAGATACGCAGTATTTT.